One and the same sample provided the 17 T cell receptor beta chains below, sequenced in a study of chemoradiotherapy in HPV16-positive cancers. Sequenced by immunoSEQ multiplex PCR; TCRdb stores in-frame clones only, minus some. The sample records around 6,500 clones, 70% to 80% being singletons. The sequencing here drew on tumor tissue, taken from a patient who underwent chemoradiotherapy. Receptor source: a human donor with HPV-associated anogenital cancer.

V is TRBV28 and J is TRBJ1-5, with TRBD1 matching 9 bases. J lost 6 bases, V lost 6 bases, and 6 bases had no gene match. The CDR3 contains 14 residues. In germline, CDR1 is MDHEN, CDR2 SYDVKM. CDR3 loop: CASSLIQGAQPQHF. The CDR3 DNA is TGTGCCAGCAGCCTAATACAGGGGGCTCAGCCCCAGCATTTT.

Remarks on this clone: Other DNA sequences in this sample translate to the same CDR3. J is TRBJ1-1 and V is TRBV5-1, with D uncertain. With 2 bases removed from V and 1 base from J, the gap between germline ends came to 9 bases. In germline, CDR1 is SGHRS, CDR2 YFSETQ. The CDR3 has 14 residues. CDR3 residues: CASSLEEGNTEAFF. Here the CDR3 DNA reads TGCGCCAGCAGCTTAGAGGAGGGGAACACTGAAGCTTTCTTT.

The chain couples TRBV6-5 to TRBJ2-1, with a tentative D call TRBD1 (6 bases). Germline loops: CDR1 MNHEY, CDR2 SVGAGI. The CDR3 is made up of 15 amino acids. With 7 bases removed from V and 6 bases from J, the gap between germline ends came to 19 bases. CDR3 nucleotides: TGTGCCAGCACCCCCCGGGCGGACAGTTCCAATGAGCAGTTCTTC. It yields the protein CASTPRADSSNEQFF.

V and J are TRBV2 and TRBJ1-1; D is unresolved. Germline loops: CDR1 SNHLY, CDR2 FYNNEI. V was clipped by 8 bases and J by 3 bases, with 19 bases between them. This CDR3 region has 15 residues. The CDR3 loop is CASFLFFESDTEAFF. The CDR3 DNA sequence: TGTGCCAGCTTTCTATTCTTCGAATCGGACACTGAAGCTTTCTTT.

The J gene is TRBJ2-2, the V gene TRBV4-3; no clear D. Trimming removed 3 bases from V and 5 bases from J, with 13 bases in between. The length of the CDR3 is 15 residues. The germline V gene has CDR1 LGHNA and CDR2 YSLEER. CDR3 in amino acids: CASSHVWAETGELFF. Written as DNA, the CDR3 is TGCGCCAGCAGCCACGTCTGGGCCGAGACCGGGGAGCTGTTTTTT.

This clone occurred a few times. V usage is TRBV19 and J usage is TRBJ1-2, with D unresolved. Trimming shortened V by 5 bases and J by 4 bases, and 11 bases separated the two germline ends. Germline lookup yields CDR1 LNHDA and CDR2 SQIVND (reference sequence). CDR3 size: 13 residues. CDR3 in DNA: TGTGCCAGTAGTGAGCCCGAGTCCTATGGCTACACCTTC. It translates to CASSEPESYGYTF.

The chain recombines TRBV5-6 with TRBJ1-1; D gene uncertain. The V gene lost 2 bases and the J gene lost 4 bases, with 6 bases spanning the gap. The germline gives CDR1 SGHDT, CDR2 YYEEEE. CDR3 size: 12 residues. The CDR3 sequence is CASSLRGTEAFF. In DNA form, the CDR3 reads TGTGCCAGCAGCTTAAGAGGCACTGAAGCTTTCTTT.

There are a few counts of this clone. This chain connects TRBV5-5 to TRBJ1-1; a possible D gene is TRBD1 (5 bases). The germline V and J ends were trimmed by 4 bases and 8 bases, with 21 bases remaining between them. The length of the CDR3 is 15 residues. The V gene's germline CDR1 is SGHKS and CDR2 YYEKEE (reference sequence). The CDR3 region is CASSRQPGTPYEAFF. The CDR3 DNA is TGTGCCAGCAGCAGACAACCCGGGACCCCCTACGAAGCTTTCTTT.

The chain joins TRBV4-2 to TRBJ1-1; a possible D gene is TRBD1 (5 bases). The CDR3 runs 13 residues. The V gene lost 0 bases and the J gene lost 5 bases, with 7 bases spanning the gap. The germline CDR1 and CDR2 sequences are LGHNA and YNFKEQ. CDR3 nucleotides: TGTGCCAGCAGCCAAGAGGGGCGGACTGAAGCTTTCTTT. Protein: CASSQEGRTEAFF.

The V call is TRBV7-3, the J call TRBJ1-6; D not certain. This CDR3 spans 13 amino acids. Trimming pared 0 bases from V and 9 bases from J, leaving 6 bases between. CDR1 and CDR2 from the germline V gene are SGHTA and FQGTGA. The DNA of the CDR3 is TGTGCCAGCAGCTTAACAGTCGGTTCACCCCTCCACTTT. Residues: CASSLTVGSPLHF.

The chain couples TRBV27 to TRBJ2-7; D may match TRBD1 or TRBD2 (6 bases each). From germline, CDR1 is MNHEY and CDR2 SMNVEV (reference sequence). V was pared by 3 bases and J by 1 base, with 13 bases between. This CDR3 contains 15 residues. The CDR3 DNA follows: TGTGCCAGCAGTTTTTCGGGGGACACTTCCTACGAGCAGTACTTC. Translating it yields CASSFSGDTSYEQYF.

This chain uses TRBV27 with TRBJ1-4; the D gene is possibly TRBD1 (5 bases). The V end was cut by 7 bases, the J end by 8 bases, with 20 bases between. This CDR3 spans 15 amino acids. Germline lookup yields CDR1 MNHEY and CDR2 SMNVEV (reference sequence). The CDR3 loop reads CASTPLLGVGEKLFF. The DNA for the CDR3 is TGTGCCAGCACCCCCCTCTTGGGGGTCGGAGAAAAACTGTTTTTT.

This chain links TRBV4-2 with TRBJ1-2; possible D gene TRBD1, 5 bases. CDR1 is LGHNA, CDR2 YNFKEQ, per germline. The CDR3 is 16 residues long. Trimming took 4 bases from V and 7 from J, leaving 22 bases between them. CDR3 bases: TGTGCCAGCAGCCCCCAAGAGGGAGCACAGGCAGGTGGCTACACCTTC. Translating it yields CASSPQEGAQAGGYTF.

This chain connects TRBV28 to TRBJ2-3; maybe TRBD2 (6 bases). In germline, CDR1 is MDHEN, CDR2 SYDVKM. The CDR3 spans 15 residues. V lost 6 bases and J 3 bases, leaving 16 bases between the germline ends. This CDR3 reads CASRPWGDRTDTQYF. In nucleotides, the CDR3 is TGTGCCAGCAGACCCTGGGGGGATCGGACAGATACGCAGTATTTT.

CDR3 sequence reads: CASVGEIRTDTQYF. CDR3 in DNA: TGTGCCAGCGTCGGGGAAATTCGCACAGATACGCAGTATTTT. This chain joins TRBV7-9 and TRBJ2-3; D perhaps matches TRBD2 (5 bases). Germline V gives CDR1 SEHNR, CDR2 FQNEAQ (reference sequence). This CDR3 is 14 amino acids long. Trimming shortened V by 8 bases and J by 1 base, and 13 bases separated the two germline ends.

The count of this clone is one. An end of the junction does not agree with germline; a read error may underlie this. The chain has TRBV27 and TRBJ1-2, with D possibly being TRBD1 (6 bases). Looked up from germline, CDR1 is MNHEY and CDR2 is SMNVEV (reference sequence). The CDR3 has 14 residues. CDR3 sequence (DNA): TGTGCCAGCAGTTTAGACAGGACTACGAATGGCTGCACCTTC. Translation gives CASSLDRTTNGCTF.

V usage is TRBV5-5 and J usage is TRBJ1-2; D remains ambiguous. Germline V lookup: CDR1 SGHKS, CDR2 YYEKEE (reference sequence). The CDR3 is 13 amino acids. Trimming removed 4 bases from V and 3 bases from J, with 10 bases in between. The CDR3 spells CASSPDVDYGYTF. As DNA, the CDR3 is TGTGCCAGCAGCCCGGACGTAGACTATGGCTACACCTTC.